This passage covers 6 T cell receptor beta chains from one sample sequenced in a study of T cells after yellow fever vaccination. TCRdb reanalysed the 5' RACE reads using MiXCR and keeps one entry per CDR3 protein. The data contain hundreds of thousands of distinct CDR3 sequences, 21% of them seen just once; the ten biggest clones take up around 17%. Sample: PBMCs, taken 21 days after the first yellow fever vaccination. The receptors derive from a man between 18 and 29 years old who received the YFV17D yellow fever vaccine.

The CDR3 protein is CASSYGVGWVETQYF. In DNA form, the CDR3 reads TGTGCCAGCAGTTACGGTGTTGGCTGGGTCGAGACCCAGTACTTC. This chain joins TRBV6-2 or TRBV6-3 and TRBJ2-5, with no clear D. The CDR3 is made up of 15 amino acids. Germline V CDR1 and CDR2: MNHEY, SVGEGT. The V gene lost 2 bases and the J gene lost 5 bases, with 15 bases spanning the gap.

The rearrangement joins TRBV6-4 to TRBJ2-7; a weak D match, TRBD2 (5 bases). Germline V lookup: CDR1 MRHNA, CDR2 SNTAGT. The CDR3 is 16 residues long. Trimming removed 4 bases from V and 0 bases from J, with 16 bases in between. The CDR3: CASSGMRARYSYEQYF. The CDR3 coding sequence is TGTGCCAGCAGTGGGATGAGGGCGAGGTACTCCTACGAGCAGTACTTC.

The chain couples TRBV2 to TRBJ2-5; 8 bases align to TRBD2. In germline, CDR1 is SNHLY, CDR2 FYNNEI. The CDR3 extends over 13 amino acids. The ends lost 11 bases at V and 0 bases at J; junction bases unmatched: 5. The CDR3 region has the DNA TGTGCCTCCCGGACTAGCAACCAAGAGACCCAGTACTTC. Protein product: CASRTSNQETQYF.

This chain connects TRBV4-1 to TRBJ2-1; 15 bases are shared with TRBD2. This CDR3 contains 17 residues. Germline V gene lookup returns CDR1 MGHRA and CDR2 YSYEKL. V shed 4 bases, J shed 4 bases, and the junction held 5 bases outside the gene matches. The CDR3 coding sequence is TGCGCCAGCAGCCCCGGACTAGCGGGGGGGCCGTACAATGAGCAGTTCTTC. Encoded protein: CASSPGLAGGPYNEQFF.

This clonotype was observed a few times. The chain is built from TRBV20-1 and TRBJ1-4; possibly TRBD1 for D (5 bases). The CDR3 spans 14 residues. CDR1 and CDR2 from the germline V gene are DFQATT and SNEGSKA (reference sequence). V gave up 1 base and J gave up 7 bases, with 13 bases separating them. This CDR3 reads CSARVFEGSEKLFF. In DNA form, the CDR3 reads TGCAGTGCTAGAGTCTTTGAGGGGAGTGAAAAACTGTTTTTT.

The chain couples TRBV12-3 or TRBV12-4 to TRBJ2-2, with 7 bases identical to TRBD1. The ends lost 8 bases at V and 7 bases at J; junction bases unmatched: 10. The CDR3 has 14 residues. The CDR3 nucleotides read TGTGCCAGCGGCAACAGGGGCCGGGTCGGGGAGCTGTTTTTT. Translated: CASGNRGRVGELFF.